Listed here are 20 T cell receptor beta chains from one sample, sequenced in a study of cytomegalovirus exposure and HLA in healthy donors. Using immunoSEQ multiplex PCR, the repertoire was profiled, and TCRdb retains in-frame clones only, with some absent. There are 150,000 or so clones in the sample; about 89% occur only once, and approximately 3.2% lies in the top ten. The sample comprised PBMCs. The receptor source for this set is a woman between 18 and 29 years old in good health and CMV-seropositive.

The J gene is TRBJ1-1, the V gene TRBV30; D gene ambiguous. The CDR3 runs 15 residues. CDR1 GTSNPN and CDR2 SVGIG come from the germline V gene (reference sequence). V was trimmed by 0 bases and J by 3 bases, leaving 14 bases between them. CDR3 coding DNA: TGTGCCTGGAGTGTACGGTGGACGGACTACACTGAAGCTTTCTTT. Its translation: CAWSVRWTDYTEAFF.

The chain employs TRBV10-3 and TRBJ2-2; 12 positions match TRBD2. Trimming at V came to 11 bases and at J to 3 bases, leaving 10 bases not matched to a gene. This CDR3 comprises 16 residues. Germline V lookup: CDR1 ENHRY, CDR2 SYGVKD. This CDR3 reads CAVKLAGGLDTGELFF. The CDR3 DNA is TGTGCCGTTAAACTAGCGGGAGGCTTGGACACCGGGGAGCTGTTTTTT.

This clone occurred once. V and J are TRBV5-1 and TRBJ2-3, with TRBD1 as a possible D gene (6 bases). Germline-derived CDR1 and CDR2 are SGHRS and YFSETQ. V lost 1 base, J lost 6 bases, and 12 bases lay in between. CDR3 length: 14 amino acids. The CDR3 DNA follows: TGCGCCAGCAGCTTGACCACAGGGAGCGATACGCAGTATTTT. This encodes CASSLTTGSDTQYF.

The chain is built from TRBV2 and TRBJ2-1; 14 positions match TRBD2. Germline values: CDR1 SNHLY, CDR2 FYNNEI. This CDR3 is 15 amino acids long. J gave up 7 bases and V 6 bases, and 5 bases lay outside the gene matches. In DNA, the CDR3 is TGTGCCAGCAGGGCGGGACTAGCGGGAGCAAATGAGCAGTTCTTC. Protein product: CASRAGLAGANEQFF.

This clone occurred once. The chain uses TRBV6-5 and TRBJ1-5; D is possibly TRBD1 (6 bases). The CDR3 spans 14 residues. The V and J ends lost 2 bases and 6 bases respectively, with 11 bases between them. Germline lookup yields CDR1 MNHEY and CDR2 SVGAGI. This CDR3 is CASSYGGAGQPQHF. DNA for the CDR3: TGTGCCAGCAGTTACGGGGGGGCTGGTCAGCCCCAGCATTTT.

The chain employs TRBV7-3 and TRBJ2-1, with D perhaps matching TRBD1 (6 bases). Germline V gives CDR1 SGHTA, CDR2 FQGTGA. With 3 bases removed from V and 6 bases from J, the gap between germline ends came to 12 bases. The CDR3 is 14 residues long. The CDR3 DNA is TGTGCCAGCAGCTTGGCAGGGGTAATCAATGAGCAGTTCTTC. Its protein is CASSLAGVINEQFF.

The chain has TRBV5-1 and TRBJ2-5, with a tentative D call TRBD2 (6 bases). The CDR3 runs 15 residues. The V gene's germline CDR1 is SGHRS and CDR2 YFSETQ. The V end lost 4 bases, the J end lost 5 bases, and 18 bases lay between the germline ends. CDR3 nucleotide sequence: TGCGCCAGCAGCGCCGGGTTCGGGGCGGGGGAGACCCAGTACTTC. Protein sequence: CASSAGFGAGETQYF.

This chain uses TRBV29-1 with TRBJ1-1; D might be TRBD1 (5 bases). The CDR3 runs 12 residues. With 2 bases removed from V and 6 bases from J, the gap between germline ends came to 10 bases. From germline, CDR1 is SQVTM and CDR2 ANQGSEA. CDR3 bases: TGCAGCGTTGAACGGCCAGGGTCTGAAGCTTTCTTT. Its protein is CSVERPGSEAFF.

The chain combines TRBV28 with TRBJ2-7; no reliable D call. CDR1 and CDR2 (germline): MDHEN, SYDVKM. This CDR3 has 11 residues. V dropped 7 bases and J dropped 1 base, with 5 bases sitting between them. Here the CDR3 reads CASTSSYEQYF. The CDR3 nucleotides read TGTGCCAGCACCTCGTCCTACGAGCAGTACTTC.

This clone was counted ten times or more. This chain uses TRBV6-7 with TRBJ2-1; D may be TRBD2 (6 bases). TRBV6-7 is designated an ORF whose function remains uncertain. The CDR3 covers 12 residues. V lost 9 bases and J lost 9, with 15 bases in between. This chain's CDR3 is CASLPGVGEQFF. The CDR3 DNA sequence: TGTGCCAGTTTACCGGGAGTCGGTGAGCAGTTCTTC.

The chain uses TRBV5-6 and TRBJ1-2, with 9 bases identical to TRBD1. CDR1 SGHDT and CDR2 YYEEEE come from the germline V gene. The CDR3 contains 16 residues. The junction had 7 bases not matched to a gene; V was cut back by 0 bases and J by 4 bases. DNA of the CDR3: TGTGCCAGCAGCTTGGAGGGGACAGGGAGCTTCTATGGCTACACCTTC. It yields the protein CASSLEGTGSFYGYTF.

The gene calls are TRBV9 and TRBJ2-7, with a weak D call TRBD1 (6 bases). The ends were cut back, 0 bases at V and 6 bases at J, with 16 bases in the middle. This CDR3 has 15 amino acids. Germline V gene lookup returns CDR1 SGDLS and CDR2 YYNGEE. The CDR3 region is CASSVGQGIFSEQYF. The CDR3 DNA reads as TGTGCCAGCAGCGTAGGGCAGGGGATTTTTAGCGAGCAGTACTTC. The entire variable domain, with the rest obtained from reference TRBV9 and TRBJ2-7, is as follows: DSGVTQTPKHLITATGQRVTLRCSPRSGDLSVYWYQQSLDQGLQFLIQYYNGEERAKGNILERFSAQQFPDLHSELNLSSLELGDSALYFCASSVGQGIFSEQYFGPGTRLTVT.

This chain links TRBV19 with TRBJ2-6, with D hard to call. Trimming cost V 3 bases and J 0 bases, with 9 bases left between them. The CDR3 loop spans 16 amino acids. Germline V gene lookup returns CDR1 LNHDA and CDR2 SQIVND (reference sequence). CDR3 DNA sequence: TGTGCCAGTAGTATTGGAGACTTCTCTGGGGCCAACGTCCTGACTTTC. It is translated as CASSIGDFSGANVLTF.

This chain uses TRBV19 with TRBJ1-2; 9 bases fit TRBD1. The V gene's germline CDR1 is LNHDA and CDR2 SQIVND (reference sequence). After removal of 2 bases from V and 8 bases from J, the junction contained 9 bases not matched to a gene. The CDR3 runs to 15 residues. CDR3 region: CASSIKTGGPSGYTF. The CDR3 DNA sequence: TGTGCCAGTAGTATAAAAACAGGGGGCCCCAGCGGCTACACCTTC.

This clone was detected only a few times. The rearrangement links TRBV9 to TRBJ2-1, with 10 positions matching TRBD2. Germline V gene lookup returns CDR1 SGDLS and CDR2 YYNGEE. The junction had 3 bases not matched to a gene; V was cut back by 2 bases and J by 4 bases. This CDR3 has 15 residues. CDR3 sequence: CASSVGLADYNEQFF. For the CDR3, the DNA is TGTGCCAGCAGCGTCGGACTAGCGGATTACAATGAGCAGTTCTTC. Together with reference TRBV9 and TRBJ2-1, the CDR3 gives the full variable domain: DSGVTQTPKHLITATGQRVTLRCSPRSGDLSVYWYQQSLDQGLQFLIQYYNGEERAKGNILERFSAQQFPDLHSELNLSSLELGDSALYFCASSVGLADYNEQFFGPGTRLTVL.

This chain links TRBV7-3 with TRBJ2-7; D uncertain. Trimming took 0 bases from V and 0 from J, leaving 3 bases between them. Germline loops: CDR1 SGHTA, CDR2 FQGTGA. The CDR3 has 13 residues. The CDR3 loop reads CASSLTSSYEQYF. CDR3 coding DNA: TGTGCCAGCAGCTTAACGAGCTCCTACGAGCAGTACTTC.

CDR3: CASSVRGNYGYTF. CDR3 sequence (DNA): TGTGCCAGCAGCGTTAGGGGAAACTATGGCTACACCTTC. This chain uses TRBV9 with TRBJ1-2; possibly TRBD1 for D (5 bases). This CDR3 has 13 residues. Trimming took off 2 bases at V and 2 bases at J, with 7 bases between the two ends. CDR1 and CDR2 (germline): SGDLS, YYNGEE. Variable domain in full (rest from reference TRBV9 and TRBJ1-2): DSGVTQTPKHLITATGQRVTLRCSPRSGDLSVYWYQQSLDQGLQFLIQYYNGEERAKGNILERFSAQQFPDLHSELNLSSLELGDSALYFCASSVRGNYGYTFGSGTRLTVV.

This chain uses TRBV15 with TRBJ2-7; 9 bases map to TRBD1. From germline, CDR1 is LNHNV and CDR2 YYDKDF (reference sequence). V lost 5 bases and J lost 5; bases outside the gene matches: 7. This CDR3 is 14 amino acids long. CDR3 protein: CATSGDRESHEQYF. CDR3 coding DNA: TGTGCCACCAGCGGGGACAGGGAGTCCCACGAGCAGTACTTC.

The V call is TRBV19, the J call TRBJ2-7, with a tentative D call TRBD1 (5 bases). Trimming removed 4 bases from V and 2 bases from J, with 18 bases in between. The length of the CDR3 is 16 residues. Germline-derived CDR1 and CDR2 are LNHDA and SQIVND (reference sequence). The CDR3 spells CASSRVPQASAYEQYF. The CDR3 DNA reads as TGTGCCAGTAGTAGAGTACCACAGGCGTCCGCCTACGAGCAGTACTTC.

The chain carries TRBV11-2 and TRBJ2-7; 7 positions agree with TRBD1. The J segment lost 6 bases and the V segment lost 1 base, leaving 3 bases of the junction unmatched. Germline CDR1 is SGHAT and CDR2 is FQNNGV. The CDR3 runs to 13 residues. The CDR3 loop reads CASSLGNRGEQYF. CDR3 nucleotide sequence: TGTGCCAGCAGCTTAGGGAACAGGGGCGAGCAGTACTTC.